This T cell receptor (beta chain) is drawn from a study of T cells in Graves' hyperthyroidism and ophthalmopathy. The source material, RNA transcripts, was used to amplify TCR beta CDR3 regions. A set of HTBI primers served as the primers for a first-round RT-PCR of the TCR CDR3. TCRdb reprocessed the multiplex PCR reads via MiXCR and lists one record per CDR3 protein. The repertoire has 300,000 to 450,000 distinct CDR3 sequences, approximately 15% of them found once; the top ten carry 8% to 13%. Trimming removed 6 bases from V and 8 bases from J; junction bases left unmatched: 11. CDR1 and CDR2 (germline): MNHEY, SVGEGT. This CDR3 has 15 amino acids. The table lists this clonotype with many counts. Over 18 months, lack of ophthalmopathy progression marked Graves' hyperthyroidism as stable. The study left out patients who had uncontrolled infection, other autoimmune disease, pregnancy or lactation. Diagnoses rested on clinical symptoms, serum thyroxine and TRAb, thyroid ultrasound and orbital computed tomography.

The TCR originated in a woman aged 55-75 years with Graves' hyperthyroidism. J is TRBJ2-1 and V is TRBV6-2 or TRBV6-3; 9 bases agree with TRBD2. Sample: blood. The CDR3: CASRHLAGGNDEQFF. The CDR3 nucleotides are TGTGCCAGCAGGCATCTGGCGGGGGGGAATGATGAGCAGTTCTTC.